The T cell receptor beta chain under discussion was sequenced for a study of shared clonotypes between healthy human individuals. Positively selected for CCR7, the CD45RO-negative cells used as naive CD8 cells excluded terminally differentiated effector memory CD45RA+ cells. There are 13 residues in the CDR3. The V gene lost 0 bases and the J gene lost 9 bases, with 9 bases spanning the gap. Germline assignment: CDR1 LNHDA and CDR2 SQIVND (reference sequence). Sequencing was at deep level. Genomic DNA of each subset was evenly split across several immunoSEQ plates. As handled by the study authors: ImmunoSEQ gave junction-only sequences without quality scores, so filtering differed. The method was immunoSEQ multiplex PCR; TCRdb's version includes in-frame clones alone and lacks a portion of them. V, J and clone size derive from that table, while D and trimming were established from the DNA sequence. Among about 650,000 clones listed, about 95% were seen once.

The rearrangement joins TRBV19 to TRBJ2-1; D assignment may be TRBD1 or TRBD2 (5 bases each). The source is a woman in her 30s in good health. The material sequenced was naive CD8+ T cells sorted from blood. CDR3 DNA: TGTGCCAGTAGTATAGATGGGGGTACTGAGCAGTTCTTC. This gives the protein CASSIDGGTEQFF.